This TCR beta chain was captured by sequencing in a study of cytomegalovirus exposure and HLA in healthy donors. Germline V gene lookup returns CDR1 SNHLY and CDR2 FYNNEI. The CDR3 runs 13 residues. The germline V and J ends were trimmed by 8 bases and 0 bases, with 8 bases remaining between them. Some clones are missing from TCRdb's copy, which holds only in-frame ones; the method was immunoSEQ multiplex PCR. Here the sample spans 200,000 to 250,000 clones, approximately 87% being singletons. Sequencing used PBMCs. The source of this sequence is a man between 18 and 35 years old in good health and CMV-seronegative. This chain uses TRBV2 with TRBJ1-3, with a possible D match to TRBD1 (6 bases). CDR3 nucleotide sequence: TGTGCCAGCCGGGACAACTCTGGAAACACCATATATTTT. Residues: CASRDNSGNTIYF. Complete variable domain (other parts from reference TRBV2 and TRBJ1-3): EPEVTQTPSHQVTQMGQEVILRCVPISNHLYFYWYRQILGQKVEFLVSFYNNEISEKSEIFDDQFSVERPDGSNFTLKIRSTKLEDSAMYFCASRDNSGNTIYFGEGSWLTVV.